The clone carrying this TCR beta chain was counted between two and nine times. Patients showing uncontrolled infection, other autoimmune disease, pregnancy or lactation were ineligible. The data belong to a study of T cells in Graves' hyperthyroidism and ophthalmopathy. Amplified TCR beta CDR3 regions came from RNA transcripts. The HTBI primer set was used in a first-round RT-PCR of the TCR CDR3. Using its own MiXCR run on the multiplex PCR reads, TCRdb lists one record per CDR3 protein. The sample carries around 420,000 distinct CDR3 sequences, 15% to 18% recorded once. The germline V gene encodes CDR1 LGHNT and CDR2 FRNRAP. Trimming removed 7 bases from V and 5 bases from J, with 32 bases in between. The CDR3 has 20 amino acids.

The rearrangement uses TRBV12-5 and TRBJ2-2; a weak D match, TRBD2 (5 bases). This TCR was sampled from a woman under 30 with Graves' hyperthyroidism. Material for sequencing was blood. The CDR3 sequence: CASATPTWDLRGRGTGELFF. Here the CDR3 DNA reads TGTGCTAGTGCCACTCCGACGTGGGATTTGAGAGGCCGGGGTACCGGGGAGCTGTTTTTT.